These T cell receptor beta chains were read from a single sample in a study of blood T cells in healthy people across ages. TCRdb itself ran the 5' RACE reads through MiXCR, one entry per CDR3 protein. The sample holds 660,000 or so distinct CDR3 sequences, under 70% seen once. The specimen was blood. Receptors originate from a man aged 55-75 years in good health. CDR3s include the opening cysteine and the closing phenylalanine or tryptophan.

TRBV12-3/TRBV12-4,TRBJ2-1,CASSPRDPSGGAYNEQFF
TRBV5-1,TRBJ2-3,CASSSQTNTDTQYF
TRBV4-1,TRBJ2-3,CASSQEGGFAPGPRTDTQYF
TRBV20-1,TRBJ1-2,CSASNEGGGYTF
TRBV29-1,TRBJ2-3,CSGVAGGRTDTQYF
TRBV9,TRBJ2-1,CASSVAGAYYDEQFF
TRBV7-2,TRBJ2-7,CASSLQGQGVSEQYF
TRBV12-3/TRBV12-4,.,CASSQSGGGYEQYF
TRBV21-1,TRBJ2-1,CASSKGQGARDEQFF
TRBV7-2,TRBJ1-2,CASSLRPGQGGGGYTF
TRBV7-2,TRBJ1-2,CASSLPDSGTTGGYTF
TRBV10-3,TRBJ2-1,CAIRAGLGNEQFF
TRBV3-1,TRBJ1-5,CASSLGTASAQHF
TRBV14,TRBJ1-6,CASSQGPNSYNSPLHF
TRBV12-3/TRBV12-4,TRBJ2-1,CASGRGSSSYNEQFF
TRBV6-5,TRBJ2-1,CASSYSLARGPPYNEQFF
TRBV10-3,TRBJ2-5,CAISDHTQAGWETQYF
TRBV2,TRBJ2-1,CASSGGFYNEQFF
TRBV2,TRBJ2-6,CASRSTPSGANVLTF
TRBV6-5,TRBJ1-1,CASSYGRQGVAEAFF
TRBV5-1,TRBJ2-1,CASSSPDRGASNEQFF
TRBV27,TRBJ1-1,CASSIQGASSEAFF
TRBV2,TRBJ1-4,CASRYSTNEKLFF
TRBV12-3/TRBV12-4,TRBJ2-5,CASSLLPETQYF
TRBV2,TRBJ2-3,CASSAMGRDTQYF
TRBV11-2,TRBJ2-5,CASSLGGASETQYF
TRBV20-1,TRBJ2-1,CSAAVWGGNSYNEQFF
TRBV7-9,TRBJ1-4,CASSLVPGGNNEKLFF
TRBV20-1,TRBJ1-1,CSARRRGSTEAFF
TRBV13,TRBJ2-7,CASSRGSGGVQYF
TRBV7-2,TRBJ2-7,CASSLRVLSSYEQYF
TRBV2,TRBJ2-3,CASSPLAGSGTDTQYF
TRBV5-4,TRBJ2-3,CASSLLTSGGNTQYF
TRBV5-6,TRBJ1-5,CASSRDRGTQPQHF
TRBV7-2,TRBJ2-7,CASSLVGLLQEQYF
TRBV15,TRBJ2-5,CATSRDSPGGRETQYF
TRBV7-2,TRBJ1-5,CASSLREGRAQHF
TRBV18,TRBJ2-5,CASSPGRDETQYF
TRBV20-1,TRBJ1-1,CSAPLGGSVTNTEAFF
TRBV24-1,TRBJ2-4,CATSDSAVGTGGAGRVIQYF
TRBV11-2,TRBJ2-7,CASSLVTGAGYEQYF
TRBV29-1,TRBJ2-5,CSVLRGRVGETQYF
TRBV29-1,TRBJ1-2,CSGGDTRGYGYTF
TRBV18,TRBJ2-1,CASSPEASRGEQFF
TRBV25-1,TRBJ2-3,CASSEYDRGGSDTQYF
TRBV5-1,TRBJ2-2,CASSLAGTASTGELFF
TRBV20-1,TRBJ2-5,CSARDFQETQYF
TRBV5-1,TRBJ1-5,CASTLGGAEHF
TRBV28,TRBJ2-1,CASSQGGTWNEQFF
TRBV20-1,TRBJ2-2,CSARSPRDRYTNTGELFF
TRBV10-3,TRBJ2-5,CATTGGNQETQYF